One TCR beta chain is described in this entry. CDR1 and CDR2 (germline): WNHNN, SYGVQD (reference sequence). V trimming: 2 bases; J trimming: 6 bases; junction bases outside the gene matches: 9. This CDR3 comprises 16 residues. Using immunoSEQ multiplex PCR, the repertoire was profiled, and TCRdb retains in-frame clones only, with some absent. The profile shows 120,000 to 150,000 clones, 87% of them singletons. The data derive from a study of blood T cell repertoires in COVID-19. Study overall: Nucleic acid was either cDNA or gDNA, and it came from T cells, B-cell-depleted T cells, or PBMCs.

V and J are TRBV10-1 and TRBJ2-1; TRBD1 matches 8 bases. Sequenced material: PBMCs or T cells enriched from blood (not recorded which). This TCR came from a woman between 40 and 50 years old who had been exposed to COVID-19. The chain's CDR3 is CASSEQPGQVGNEQFF. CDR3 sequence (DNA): TGCGCCAGCAGTGAGCAACCGGGACAGGTCGGCAATGAGCAGTTCTTC.